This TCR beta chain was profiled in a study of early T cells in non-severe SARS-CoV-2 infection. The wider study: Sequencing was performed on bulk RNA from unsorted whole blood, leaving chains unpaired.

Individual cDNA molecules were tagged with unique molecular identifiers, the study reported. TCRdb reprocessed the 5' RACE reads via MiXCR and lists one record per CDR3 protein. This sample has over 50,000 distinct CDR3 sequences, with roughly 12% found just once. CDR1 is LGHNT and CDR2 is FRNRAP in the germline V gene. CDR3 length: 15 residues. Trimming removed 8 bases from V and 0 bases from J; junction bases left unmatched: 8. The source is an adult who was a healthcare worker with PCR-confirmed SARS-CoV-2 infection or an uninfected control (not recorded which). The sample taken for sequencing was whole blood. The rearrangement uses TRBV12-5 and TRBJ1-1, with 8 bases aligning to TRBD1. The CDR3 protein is CASRDRGFLNTEAFF. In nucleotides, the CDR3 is TGTGCTAGTCGCGACAGGGGATTTTTGAACACTGAAGCTTTCTTT. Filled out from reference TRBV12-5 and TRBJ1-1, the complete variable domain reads DARVTQTPRHKVTEMGQEVTMRCQPILGHNTVFWYRQTMMQGLELLAYFRNRAPLDDSGMPKDRFSAEMPDATLATLKIQPSEPRDSAVYFCASRDRGFLNTEAFFGQGTRLTVV.